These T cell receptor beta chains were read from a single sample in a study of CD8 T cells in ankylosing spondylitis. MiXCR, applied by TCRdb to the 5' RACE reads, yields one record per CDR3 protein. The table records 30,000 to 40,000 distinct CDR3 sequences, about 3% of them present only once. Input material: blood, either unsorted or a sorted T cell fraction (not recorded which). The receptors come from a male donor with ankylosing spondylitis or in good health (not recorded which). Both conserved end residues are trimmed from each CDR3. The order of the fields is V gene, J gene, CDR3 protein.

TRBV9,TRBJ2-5,ASSGPGRPFQY
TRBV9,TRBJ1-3,ASSVDRGGFTSGNTIY
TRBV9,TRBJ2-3,ASSVGAREVTDTQY
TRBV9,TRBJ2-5,ASSVGPSGYDGLQETQY
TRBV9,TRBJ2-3,ASSVAPSDTQY
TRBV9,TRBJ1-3,ASSSYPRRNTIY
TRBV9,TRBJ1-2,ASSVGGQSANYGYT
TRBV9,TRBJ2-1,ASSAGIPLNNEQF
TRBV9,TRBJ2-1,ASSVGSRSFYNEQF
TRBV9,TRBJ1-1,ASSTQGTSNTEAF
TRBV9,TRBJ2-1,ASSVLGGAYNEQF
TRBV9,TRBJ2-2,ASSTTLGQGNTGELF
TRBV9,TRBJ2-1,ASSPLTSHLSYNEQF
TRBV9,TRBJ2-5,ASSVVPLGPQETQY
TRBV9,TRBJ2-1,ASNRQGAADEQF
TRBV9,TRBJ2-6,ASSRGLAGGISGANVLT
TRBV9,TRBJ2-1,ASSVGRSSYNEQF
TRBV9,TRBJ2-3,ASSPTSMDTQY
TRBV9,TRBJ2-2,ASSVRGLGTGELF
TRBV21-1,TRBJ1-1,ASSKIGGAWDGTEAF
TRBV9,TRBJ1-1,ASSVGEINTEAF
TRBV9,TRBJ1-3,ASSVATPAGGAENTIY
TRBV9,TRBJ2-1,ASSVLAGEYDEQF
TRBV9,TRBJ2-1,ASSVISGRDRHEQF
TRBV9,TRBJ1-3,ASSAEFNGNTIY
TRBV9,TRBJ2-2,ASSHLTGELF
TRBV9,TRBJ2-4,ASSNRDSSKNIQY
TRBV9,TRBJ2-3,ASSVLSSSTDTQY
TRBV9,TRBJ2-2,ASSVDRLASNTGELF
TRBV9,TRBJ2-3,ASSVATGTRGSTDTQY
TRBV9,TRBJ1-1,ASSVLGGRPEAF
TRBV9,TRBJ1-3,ASSVNSDSGNTIY
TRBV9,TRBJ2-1,ASSLTGQAYNEQF
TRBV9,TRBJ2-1,ASSVAGQGRSEQF
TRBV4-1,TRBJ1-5,ASVTSTQH
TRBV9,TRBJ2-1,ASSVAVGADSYNEQF
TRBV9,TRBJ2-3,ASSPRTGGAGDTQY
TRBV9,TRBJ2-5,ASSVDTSGQETQY
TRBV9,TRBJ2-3,ASSVGGMSTDTQY
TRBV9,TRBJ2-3,ASSVAYRTGATDTQY
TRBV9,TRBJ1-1,ASSVAQGGGGAEAF
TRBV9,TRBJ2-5,ASSGTGGEETQY
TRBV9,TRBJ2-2,ASSVGLSKTNTGELF
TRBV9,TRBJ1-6,ASSVGIGDYNSPLH
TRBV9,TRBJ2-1,ASSDRGGSYNEQF
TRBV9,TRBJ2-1,ASSGHNEQF
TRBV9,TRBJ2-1,ASSVDGTSYNEQF
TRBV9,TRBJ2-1,ASSVAPNRGKNEQF
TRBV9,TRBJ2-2,ASSVQGRAGTGELF